Listed here are 26 T cell receptor beta chains from one sample, sequenced in a study of shared T cell receptors in the human thymus. Profiling relied on immunoSEQ multiplex PCR, and the TCRdb table lists in-frame clones only, not all of them. This table holds hundreds of thousands of clones, roughly 88% found once. This sample also appeared in a second study, on human thymus T cells.

Source material: thymocytes. These receptors all stem from a girl in the first two years of life with a congenital heart defect.

The genes are TRBV2 and TRBJ1-5, with 7 bases identical to TRBD1. The germline V gene has CDR1 SNHLY and CDR2 FYNNEI. CDR3 size: 17 residues. The V and J ends lost 1 base and 5 bases, in that order; junction bases with no gene match: 11. Here the CDR3 DNA reads TGTGCCAGCAGTGAAGGTGGGACAGCCAAAGGTCATCAGCCCCAGCATTTT. Its translation is CASSEGGTAKGHQPQHF. Complete variable domain (other parts from reference TRBV2 and TRBJ1-5): EPEVTQTPSHQVTQMGQEVILRCVPISNHLYFYWYRQILGQKVEFLVSFYNNEISEKSEIFDDQFSVERPDGSNFTLKIRSTKLEDSAMYFCASSEGGTAKGHQPQHFGDGTRLSIL.

The chain uses TRBV20-1 and TRBJ1-2, with TRBD1 identical over 9 bases. This CDR3 comprises 11 residues. Germline values: CDR1 DFQATT, CDR2 SNEGSKA (reference sequence). Germline trimming cut 3 bases from V and 13 bases from J; bases unmatched to any gene: 6. The CDR3 DNA reads TGCAGTGCTAGGGAGACAGGGGGATTCACCTTC. Translating gives CSARETGGFTF.

The count of this clone is one. V usage is TRBV7-2 and J usage is TRBJ2-7, with TRBD2 matching 11 bases. The germline gives CDR1 SGHTA, CDR2 FQGNSA. The CDR3 runs 19 residues. The J segment lost 0 bases and the V segment lost 5 bases, leaving 15 bases of the junction unmatched. The CDR3 bases are TGTGCCAGCAGCCCGCCTCTGCTAGCGGGGGGATTCGACTCCTACGAGCAGTACTTC. Translation gives CASSPPLLAGGFDSYEQYF. Full variable domain (rest looked up from reference TRBV7-2 and TRBJ2-7): GAGVSQSPSNKVTEKGKDVELRCDPISGHTALYWYRQSLGQGLEFLIYFQGNSAPDKSGLPSDRFSAERTGGSVSTLTIQRTQQEDSAVYLCASSPPLLAGGFDSYEQYFGPGTRLTVT.

The chain combines TRBV11-1 with TRBJ2-1; TRBD1 matches at 7 bases. The CDR3 consists of 12 residues. The trim removed 9 bases at V and 6 bases at J, leaving 5 bases unmatched. CDR1 and CDR2 (germline): SGHAT, FQDESV (reference sequence). The CDR3 loop is CASTRDSNEQFF. CDR3 DNA: TGTGCCAGTACCCGGGACAGCAATGAGCAGTTCTTC.

This clone was detected only once. This chain uses TRBV7-9 with TRBJ1-1, with 9 bases matching TRBD1. Trimming at V came to 3 bases and at J to 1 base, leaving 3 bases not matched to a gene. In germline, CDR1 is SEHNR, CDR2 FQNEAQ (reference sequence). The CDR3 has 15 amino acids. CDR3 bases: TGTGCCAGCAGCTTTTTGGACAGGGGGAACACTGAAGCTTTCTTT. Protein product: CASSFLDRGNTEAFF.

The chain recombines TRBV23-1 with TRBJ1-1; D is possibly TRBD1 (5 bases). Being an ORF, TRBV23-1 has a function that is uncertain. V was trimmed by 3 bases and J by 7 bases, leaving 12 bases between them. This CDR3 comprises 13 residues. This CDR3 is CASSHVRVSEAFF. The CDR3 nucleotides are TGCGCCAGCAGTCATGTCAGGGTAAGTGAAGCTTTCTTT.

In nucleotides, the CDR3 is TGTGCCAGCAGCCGAGGGACAGATAGCAATCAGCCCCAGCATTTT. Translated: CASSRGTDSNQPQHF. The chain employs TRBV9 and TRBJ1-5; 7 nucleotides agree with TRBD1. Germline CDR1 is SGDLS and CDR2 is YYNGEE. Unmatched junction bases numbered 4, after V lost 4 bases and J lost 0 bases. The CDR3 consists of 15 residues.

The rearrangement links TRBV5-6 to TRBJ2-2, with a possible D match to TRBD1 (5 bases). This CDR3 has 12 residues. V lost 0 bases to trimming and J lost 13 bases, with 10 bases between them. CDR1 and CDR2 from the germline V gene are SGHDT and YYEEEE. The CDR3 region is CASSLVGRGLFF. The CDR3 DNA reads as TGTGCCAGCAGCTTGGTTGGTAGGGGGCTGTTTTTT.

The rearrangement joins TRBV5-6 to TRBJ2-1; 9 bases fit TRBD2. Trimming at V came to 8 bases and at J to 1 base, leaving 16 bases not matched to a gene. CDR3 length: 18 amino acids. Per the germline V gene, CDR1 is SGHDT and CDR2 is YYEEEE. Here the CDR3 DNA reads TGTGCCAGTCTAGCGGCGGGGGGGCTCTTTCGGTCCTACAATGAGCAGTTCTTC. As protein: CASLAAGGLFRSYNEQFF.

This clone has only one observation. V usage is TRBV28 and J usage is TRBJ2-5; 8 positions match TRBD1. Germline V lookup: CDR1 MDHEN, CDR2 SYDVKM. V shed 3 bases and J 4 bases; nucleotides not matched to a gene: 1. The CDR3 length is 13 residues. DNA of the CDR3: TGTGCCAGCAGTTTCGACAGGGGAGAGACCCAGTACTTC. It codes for CASSFDRGETQYF.

This clone was recorded a few times. The chain joins TRBV18 to TRBJ1-1; D is possibly TRBD1 (6 bases). The germline V gene has CDR1 KGHSH and CDR2 LQKENI. The CDR3 is 16 amino acids. Trimming removed 0 bases at V and 4 bases at J, with 15 bases between. The CDR3 loop reads CASSPPVRDMGTEAFF. The CDR3 DNA follows: TGTGCCAGCTCACCACCCGTCCGGGACATGGGCACTGAAGCTTTCTTT.

The CDR3 reads CASHRYNQPQHF. In DNA form, the CDR3 reads TGTGCCAGTCACAGGTACAATCAGCCCCAGCATTTT. This chain connects TRBV19 to TRBJ1-5, with D perhaps TRBD1 (5 bases). CDR1 is LNHDA and CDR2 is SQIVND in the germline V gene (reference sequence). There are 12 residues in the CDR3. V was pared by 8 bases and J by 3 bases, with 8 bases between.

The rearrangement joins TRBV9 to TRBJ2-3; D uncertain. CDR1 and CDR2 (germline): SGDLS, YYNGEE. There are 15 residues in the CDR3. Trimming shortened V by 0 bases and J by 2 bases, and 10 bases separated the two germline ends. Written as DNA, the CDR3 is TGTGCCAGCAGCGTAGACCGCGCGTTCACAGATACGCAGTATTTT. As protein: CASSVDRAFTDTQYF.

In this sample, this clone turned up a few times. This chain links TRBV14 with TRBJ2-1; TRBD2 matches 7 bases. There are 15 residues in the CDR3. Trimming removed 4 bases from V and 1 base from J; junction bases left unmatched: 4. The V gene's germline CDR1 is SGHDN and CDR2 FVKESK. The CDR3 loop reads CASSPPGGSYNEQFF. CDR3 nucleotides: TGTGCCAGCAGCCCCCCGGGGGGTTCCTACAATGAGCAGTTCTTC.

The chain recombines TRBV4-1 with TRBJ2-7; a possible D gene is TRBD1 (6 bases). With 1 base removed from V and 4 bases from J, the gap between germline ends came to 8 bases. This CDR3 is 13 amino acids long. Per the germline V gene, CDR1 is MGHRA and CDR2 is YSYEKL. CDR3 DNA sequence: TGCGCCAGCAGCCAAGGGGACATTTACGAGCAGTACTTC. This codes for CASSQGDIYEQYF.

The rearrangement uses TRBV5-1 and TRBJ2-3; maybe TRBD1 (6 bases). Looked up from germline, CDR1 is SGHRS and CDR2 is YFSETQ. The CDR3 consists of 17 residues. Trimming took 6 bases from V and 0 from J, leaving 20 bases between them. The CDR3 DNA follows: TGCGCCAGCACCATTCGTGTGGCAGGGGAGAGCACAGATACGCAGTATTTT. Encoded protein: CASTIRVAGESTDTQYF.

In DNA form, the CDR3 reads TGTGCCAGCAGCATTAGACAGGGGGGAAGCGCCGGTCCTCAAGAGACCCAGTACTTC. As protein: CASSIRQGGSAGPQETQYF. This chain joins TRBV5-8 and TRBJ2-5; 9 bases line up with TRBD1. The CDR3 length is 19 residues. Unmatched junction bases numbered 18, after V lost 4 bases and J lost 2 bases. Germline CDR1 SGHTS, CDR2 YDEGEE.

The rearrangement uses TRBV5-1 and TRBJ1-1; tentative D call: TRBD1 (5 bases). This CDR3 spans 17 amino acids. The germline gives CDR1 SGHRS, CDR2 YFSETQ. Trimming took off 3 bases at V and 0 bases at J, with 18 bases between the two ends. The CDR3 is CASSYEKRQPMNTEAFF. CDR3 nucleotides: TGCGCCAGCAGCTACGAGAAACGACAGCCCATGAACACTGAAGCTTTCTTT.

The chain couples TRBV5-4 to TRBJ1-1; maybe TRBD1 (6 bases). This CDR3 comprises 15 residues. Germline V gene lookup returns CDR1 SGHNT and CDR2 YYREEE (reference sequence). The V gene lost 2 bases and the J gene lost 6 bases, with 17 bases spanning the gap. The CDR3 coding sequence is TGTGCCAGCAGCTTCGGCAGGGGTAACCGTTCTGAAGCTTTCTTT. It codes for CASSFGRGNRSEAFF.

This clone was seen just once. The chain uses TRBV29-1 and TRBJ2-7; TRBD2 agrees at 7 bases. This CDR3 is built from 11 residues. CDR1 and CDR2 from the germline V gene are SQVTM and ANQGSEA. Trimming took 4 bases from V and 5 from J; bases not matched to a gene: 2. In DNA form, the CDR3 reads TGCAGCGTTGCCCGGGGGGACGAGCAGTACTTC. Its protein product is CSVARGDEQYF.

This rearrangement joins TRBV10-2 to TRBJ1-5; D gene unclear. V lost 5 bases and J lost 7, with 18 bases in between. The CDR3 is made up of 15 amino acids. CDR1 is WSHSY, CDR2 SAAADI, per germline. DNA for the CDR3: TGCGCCAGCAGTCTTCGAGGCCCGTTTTGGCAGCCCCAGCATTTT. This translates into CASSLRGPFWQPQHF.

This clone was seen only a few times. V gene TRBV4-3 combines with J gene TRBJ1-2; TRBD1 might be the D (6 bases). V lost 1 base, J lost 1 base, and 22 bases lay in between. Germline V CDR1 and CDR2: LGHNA, YSLEER. This CDR3 spans 19 amino acids. In DNA, the CDR3 is TGCGCCAGCAGCCAAGTTTATCCTCGACAGGCCAAACTTAACTATGGCTACACCTTC. It yields the protein CASSQVYPRQAKLNYGYTF.

This chain joins TRBV7-6 and TRBJ2-6; D gene unclear. The CDR3 totals 13 residues. V lost 5 bases and J 4 bases, leaving 6 bases between the germline ends. Per germline, CDR1 SGHVS and CDR2 FNYEAQ. The CDR3 region has the DNA TGTGCCAGCAGCCCCCGGGGGGCCAACGTCCTGACTTTC. This encodes CASSPRGANVLTF.

V gene TRBV9 combines with J gene TRBJ1-1, with D maybe TRBD1 (6 bases). Germline V CDR1 and CDR2: SGDLS, YYNGEE. This CDR3 comprises 15 residues. Trimming removed 3 bases from V and 2 bases from J, with 14 bases in between. CDR3 protein: CASSDLKGDNTEAFF. The CDR3 coding sequence is TGTGCCAGCAGCGACCTTAAGGGGGACAACACTGAAGCTTTCTTT.

J is TRBJ1-6 and V is TRBV13; 11 bases are shared with TRBD1. V dropped 6 bases and J dropped 7; count of bases not matched to a gene: 5. This CDR3 comprises 15 residues. Germline V gene lookup returns CDR1 PRHDT and CDR2 FYEKMQ (reference sequence). The DNA of the CDR3 is TGTGCCAGCAGTACGGACAGGGGGCGGAATTCACCCCTCCACTTT. It encodes CASSTDRGRNSPLHF.

The rearrangement uses TRBV7-2 and TRBJ2-5, with TRBD1 identical over 7 bases. The CDR3 consists of 16 residues. Looked up from germline, CDR1 is SGHTA and CDR2 is FQGNSA. Trimming at V came to 9 bases and at J to 2 bases, leaving 15 bases not matched to a gene. The CDR3 here is CASKPGTVVRQETQYF. The CDR3 region has the DNA TGTGCCAGTAAACCCGGGACAGTAGTCCGTCAAGAGACCCAGTACTTC.